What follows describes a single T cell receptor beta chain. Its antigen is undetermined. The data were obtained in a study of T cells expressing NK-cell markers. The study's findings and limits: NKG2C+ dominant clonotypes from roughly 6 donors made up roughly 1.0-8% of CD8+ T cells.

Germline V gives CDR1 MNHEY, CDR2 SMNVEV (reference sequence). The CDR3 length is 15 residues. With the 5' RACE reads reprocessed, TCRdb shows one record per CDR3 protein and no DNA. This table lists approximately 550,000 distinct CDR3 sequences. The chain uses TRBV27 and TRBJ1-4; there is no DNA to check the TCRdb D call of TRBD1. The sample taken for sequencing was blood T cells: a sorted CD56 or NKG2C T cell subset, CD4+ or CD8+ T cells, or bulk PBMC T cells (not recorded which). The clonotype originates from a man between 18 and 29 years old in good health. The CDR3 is CASSLFGTGYEKLFF.